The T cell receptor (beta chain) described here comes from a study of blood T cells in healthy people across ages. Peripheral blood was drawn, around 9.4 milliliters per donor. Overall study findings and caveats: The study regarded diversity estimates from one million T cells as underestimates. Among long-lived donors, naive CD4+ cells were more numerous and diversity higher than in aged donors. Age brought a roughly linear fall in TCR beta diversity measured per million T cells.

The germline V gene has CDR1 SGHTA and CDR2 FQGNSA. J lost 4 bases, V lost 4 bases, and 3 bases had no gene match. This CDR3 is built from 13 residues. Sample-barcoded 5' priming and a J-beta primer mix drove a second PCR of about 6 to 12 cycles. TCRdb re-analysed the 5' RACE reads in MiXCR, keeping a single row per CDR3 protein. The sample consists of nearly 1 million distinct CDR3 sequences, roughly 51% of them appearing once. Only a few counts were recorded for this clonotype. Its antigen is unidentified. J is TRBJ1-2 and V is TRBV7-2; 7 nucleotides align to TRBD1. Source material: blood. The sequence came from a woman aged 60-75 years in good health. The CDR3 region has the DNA TGTGCCAGCAGCTCCTCAGGGGGCTATGGCTACACCTTC. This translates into CASSSSGGYGYTF. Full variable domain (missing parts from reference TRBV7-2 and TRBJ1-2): GAGVSQSPSNKVTEKGKDVELRCDPISGHTALYWYRQSLGQGLEFLIYFQGNSAPDKSGLPSDRFSAERTGGSVSTLTIQRTQQEDSAVYLCASSSSGGYGYTFGSGTRLTVV.